This TCR beta chain was documented in a study of blood T cell repertoires in COVID-19. As for the study in general: The origin of the acute and convalescent COVID-19 samples was the United States, Italy and Spain. Sources were T cells, B-cell-depleted T cells, or PBMCs; the material itself was cDNA or gDNA.

Participants were aged about 18 to 100 years from around 25 US areas. Clinical history as reported by participants underpinned cohort assignment. Using immunoSEQ multiplex PCR, the repertoire was profiled, and TCRdb retains in-frame clones only, with some absent. The table includes 190,000 or so clones, roughly 83% detected once. Sequencing was performed on PBMCs or T cells enriched from blood (not recorded which). The sequence was collected from a woman in her 30s who had recovered from COVID-19.

The CDR3: CASSLAGPRGFDEQYF. CDR3 nucleotides: TGCGCCAGCAGCTTGGCGGGGCCGCGGGGATTCGACGAGCAGTACTTC. This sequence joins TRBV5-1 and TRBJ2-7; D might be TRBD2 (6 bases). This CDR3 contains 16 residues. Germline CDR1 reads SGHRS; CDR2 reads YFSETQ. Trimming took 0 bases from V and 5 from J, leaving 18 bases between them.